This paragraph reports one T cell receptor (beta chain). Its antigen is unidentified. The sample belongs to a study of shared clonotypes between healthy human individuals. As for the study in general: Researchers assigned three CD4 naive, three CD4 memory, two CD8 naive and one CD8 memory plate to each donor. Whole-study findings and limits: Sorted-subset samples were not fully sequenced, rarefaction indicated.

Germline V gives CDR1 MDHEN, CDR2 SYDVKM. Germline trimming cut 3 bases from V and 4 bases from J; bases unmatched to any gene: 3. This CDR3 has 14 amino acids. Only in-frame clones appear in the TCRdb table, and some are missing; sequencing was by immunoSEQ multiplex PCR. The sample lists a few million clones; roughly 92% were seen once. J is TRBJ2-7 and V is TRBV28; 10 positions match TRBD2. The sequence derives from a man aged 18-30 years in good health. Some clones in this sample may be carry-over from other donors' samples. Sequencing used naive CD4+ T cells from PBMCs. Documented subset: CD45RA+ positively selected. Here the CDR3 reads CASSLGLARYEQYF. The CDR3 DNA sequence: TGTGCCAGCAGTTTGGGACTAGCGCGGTACGAGCAGTACTTC.